This T cell receptor beta chain was identified in a study of cytomegalovirus exposure and HLA in healthy donors. Study details: Genetic ancestry analysis placed 75% to 85% of the roughly 400 donors that were genotyped in the Caucasian-associated cluster. Notes on the study in general: The authors confirmed in vitro that a few CMV-associated chains were specific for CMV antigens. A later analysis showed TCR association rates differing by HLA locus, peaking at DRB1 and lowest at HLA-C.

In this sample, this clone turned up a few times. Its antigen is unidentified. The study ran its PCR with 60 Vbeta and 13 Jbeta primers. The method was immunoSEQ multiplex PCR; TCRdb's version includes in-frame clones alone and lacks a portion of them. This table has 200,000 to 250,000 clones, approximately 80% appearing once. The germline V and J ends were trimmed by 0 bases and 6 bases, with 11 bases remaining between them. CDR1 and CDR2 from the germline V gene are LGHNA and YSLEER. The CDR3 is made up of 15 amino acids. The chain employs TRBV4-3 and TRBJ2-2; D is uncertain. This TCR was recovered from a man in his thirties or forties in good health and CMV-seronegative. Sequenced sample: PBMCs. CDR3: CASSQDPTSSGELFF. DNA of the CDR3: TGCGCCAGCAGCCAAGATCCGACATCATCCGGGGAGCTGTTTTTT.